The source of this T cell receptor beta chain is a study of blood T cell repertoires in COVID-19 (dated by TCRdb to 2019 to 2021). Regarding the study in general: Collaborator samples came from the United States, Italy and Spain and covered acute and convalescent phases of COVID-19. The samples were drawn from the first 160 participants of the ongoing ImmuneRACE study and from 950 to 1,500 subjects provided by 6 global collaborators. Sample metadata almost always included a de-identified subject ID, COVID-19 status, age in years and sex. The prospective study material was composed of cDNA or gDNA derived from T cells, B-cell-depleted T cells, or PBMCs. Deeply sampled blood TCRbeta repertoires from subjects exposed to, actively infected with, or recovered from COVID-19 were included in the dataset. The repertoires were released in a freely available public database meant as a resource for research on the immune response to SARS-CoV-2. Where HLA class I and class II types were available, the types were taken from metadata supplied by the sample provider, not from assay-based typing. Results and caveats for the whole study, not just this receptor: The amount of clinical and demographic metadata varied by source and participant and was provided uncurated.

V loses 0 bases of germline sequence and J loses 8 bases, and the interval between the two ends is 8 bases. CDR1 and CDR2 were assigned from the germline V gene as MNHNS and SASEGT. The CDR3 contains 13 residues, cysteine and phenylalanine counted. The kept DNA is CDR3 alone, 39 bases in frame from the first base. TCRbeta CDR3 regions were amplified from genomic DNA using the immunoSEQ Assay, a bias-controlled multiplex PCR. In the authors' own workflow: The number of nucleated cells in each sample was estimated from the amplification of reference gene primers within the assay. Sequence reads were collapsed and filtered to measure the absolute abundance of every unique TCRbeta CDR3 rearrangement. For each sample, productive Simpson clonality was calculated by taking the square root of Simpson's diversity index across productive rearrangements. In its TCRdb copy, this immuneACCESS table keeps in-frame sequences only and misses some clones. Where compared with another copy, unresolved V genes explain less than half of these, and the others have no known cause. V and J calls and clone size come straight from that table; D and trimming were deduced from the DNA. This sample gives 180,000 or so clones in total; roughly nine tenths of them show up just once. Roughly 0.95% of the sample lies in the top ten.

With respect to this clone: What this receptor recognizes is not known. Base-call qualities are not available, and no considerably larger clone is one nucleotide away.

The collaborating institutions used their own protocols to collect whole blood in K2EDTA tubes. For TCRbeta analysis, collaborators shipped samples as frozen whole blood, isolated PBMCs, or DNA extracted from either of those sample types. This clonotype was obtained from a man aged 18 to 35 with acute or convalescent COVID-19. The V and J segments used are TRBV6-1 and TRBJ2-1, with the D segment identity uncertain. What was sequenced was peripheral blood. The nucleotide sequence reads TGTGCCAGCAGTGAAGCTTTGTATTATGAGCAGTTCTTC. The translation is CASSEALYYEQFF.